Listed below are T cell receptor beta chains from one sample, sequenced in a study of OX40 agonist ivuxolimab in advanced cancers. Clones were read by immunoSEQ multiplex PCR, and TCRdb kept only the in-frame ones, dropping some. The table includes approximately 70,000 clones, 86% detected once. The sample in question was CD4+ or CD8+ T cells sorted from blood, obtained in a trial of the OX40 agonist ivuxolimab. The receptor source for this set is an adult with an advanced solid tumor such as melanoma, head and neck, liver or kidney cancer. CDR3s include the opening cysteine and the closing phenylalanine or tryptophan. The D gene is left open where the match is weak. Clone size is shown for a subset of rows, as once, few, many or a class of expanded clone.

D gene,clone size,J gene,V gene,CDR3 DNA,CDR3 protein
-,-,TRBJ2-7,TRBV9,TGTGCCAGCAGCCTCAAAGCTGGGGATCTGGGCGACGAGCAGTACTTC,CASSLKAGDLGDEQYF
-,-,TRBJ1-3,TRBV7-3,TGTGCCAGCAAGGAGAGCCCGGGGGGAAACACCATATATTTT,CASKESPGGNTIYF
-,-,TRBJ1-5,TRBV4-2,TGTGCCAGCAGCCAAGATGGGACTCCCAATCAGCCCCAGCATTTT,CASSQDGTPNQPQHF
TRBD1,-,TRBJ1-3,TRBV5-1,TGCGCCAGCAGCTATACAGGGGGCGCCGGAAACACCATATATTTT,CASSYTGGAGNTIYF
-,-,TRBJ1-4,TRBV5-1,TGCGCCAGCAGCTTGGCTCCAGGGACCGCAACTAATGAAAAACTGTTTTTT,CASSLAPGTATNEKLFF
-,-,TRBJ2-1,TRBV9,TGTGCCAGCAGCTGGAGCTCCTACAATGAGCAGTTCTTC,CASSWSSYNEQFF
-,once,TRBJ1-2,TRBV7-8,TGTGCCAGCAGCCCACCCGCCGGAGCCCACTTGTATGGCTACACCTTC,CASSPPAGAHLYGYTF
-,-,TRBJ2-7,TRBV18,TGTGCCAGCTCACTGAGGCAGGGGGGATTCGAGCAGTACTTC,CASSLRQGGFEQYF
-,once,TRBJ2-1,TRBV7-9,TGTGCCAGCAGCTTTACAGGGATCCCATCCAATGAGCAGTTCTTC,CASSFTGIPSNEQFF
-,-,TRBJ2-5,TRBV7-3,TGTGCCAGCAGCCGAAGTGGCGGAGAGACCCAGTACTTC,CASSRSGGETQYF
TRBD1,-,TRBJ2-7,TRBV5-4,TGTGCCAGCAGCTTGGGACAGGGATTCTCCTACGAGCAGTACTTC,CASSLGQGFSYEQYF
-,-,TRBJ1-6,TRBV5-5,TGTGCCAGCAGCTTGGACTGGGGGAATTCACCCCTCCACTTT,CASSLDWGNSPLHF
-,once,TRBJ1-4,TRBV11-1,TGTGCCAGCAGCCGCACACAGGGCGGTAATGAAAAACTGTTTTTT,CASSRTQGGNEKLFF
-,-,TRBJ1-3,TRBV2,TGTGCCAGCAGTGAAGCGCTTCGAGGGGGCTCTGGAAACACCATATATTTT,CASSEALRGGSGNTIYF
TRBD1,few,TRBJ1-5,TRBV6-1,TGTGCCACCTCAACAGGGGGGTACCAGCCCCAGCATTTT,CATSTGGYQPQHF
-,-,TRBJ1-2,TRBV5-1,TGCGCCAGCAGCTCGGTTACTCCTAACTATGGCTACACCTTC,CASSSVTPNYGYTF
TRBD1,-,TRBJ2-7,TRBV7-2,TGTGCCAGCACCCCTAAGACAGGGGACGTTGGGGAGCAGTACTTC,CASTPKTGDVGEQYF
-,-,TRBJ1-2,TRBV28,TGTGCCAGCAGTAGGGAATTGAATCTGTCTGGCTACACCTTC,CASSRELNLSGYTF
-,-,TRBJ2-7,TRBV9,TGTGCCAGCAGCGTAGCAGGTTCCGTCCTACAGTCCGACGAGCAGTACTTC,CASSVAGSVLQSDEQYF
-,-,TRBJ1-3,TRBV9,TGTGCCAGCAGCGTAGGGGGAACCGGAAACACCATATATTTT,CASSVGGTGNTIYF
TRBD2,-,TRBJ2-5,TRBV10-1,TGCGCCAGCCCCCCCGATTCGTGGGGAGGGAGACAAGAGACCCAGTACTTC,CASPPDSWGGRQETQYF
-,-,TRBJ2-5,TRBV19,TGTGCCAGTAGTGAAGGGCCGCAAGAGACCCAGTACTTC,CASSEGPQETQYF
-,-,TRBJ1-4,TRBV7-8,TGTGCCAGCAGCCCACGGGGGACGGACAATGAAAAACTGTTTTTT,CASSPRGTDNEKLFF
-,once,TRBJ2-1,TRBV14,TGTGCCAGCAGCCCCATGGGGGGCTATGAGCAGTTCTTC,CASSPMGGYEQFF
TRBD2,-,TRBJ2-1,TRBV10-3,TGTGCCAGTGAGGCGGGGGGCGATGAGCAGTTCTTC,CASEAGGDEQFF
TRBD1,-,TRBJ1-5,TRBV7-2,TGTGCCAGCAGCTCCCCAGGGGGTTGGCAGCCCCAGCATTTT,CASSSPGGWQPQHF
TRBD1,-,TRBJ2-5,TRBV11-2,TGTGCCAGCAGCATCCGGACAGGGATGATTCAAGAGACCCAGTACTTC,CASSIRTGMIQETQYF
TRBD1,-,TRBJ2-3,TRBV19,TGTGCCAGTAGTATAGCGGGACAGAACACAGATACGCAGTATTTT,CASSIAGQNTDTQYF
TRBD1,-,TRBJ1-2,TRBV11-3,TGTGCCAGCAGCTTAACAGGGGTTAACTATGGCTACACCTTC,CASSLTGVNYGYTF
-,once,TRBJ2-3,TRBV5-8,TGTGCCAGCCGCATCGTCGCAGATACGCAGTATTTT,CASRIVADTQYF
-,-,TRBJ2-5,TRBV12-2,TGTGCAAGTCGCTTAGAACACCATGGGACCCAGTACTTC,CASRLEHHGTQYF
TRBD1,-,TRBJ2-2,TRBV11-2,TGTGCCAGCAGCTCGTCCCCGGACAGGGGAAACACCGGGGAGCTGTTTTTT,CASSSSPDRGNTGELFF
-,-,TRBJ1-1,TRBV10-1,TGCGCCAGGGGTCGGTTGAAAGCTTTCTTT,CARGRLKAFF
-,once,TRBJ2-6,TRBV5-1,TGCGCCAGCAGCTTGGCCGGTCGGCAGGCACTTTCTGGGGCCAACGTCCTGACTTTC,CASSLAGRQALSGANVLTF
-,-,TRBJ1-1,TRBV5-1,TGCGCCAGCAGCTTCGGCAGACGACCGAGGAACACTGAAGCTTTCTTT,CASSFGRRPRNTEAFF
-,-,TRBJ1-6,TRBV6-5,TGTGCCAGCAGTCCCCGGGAAACTTCACCCCTCCACTTT,CASSPRETSPLHF
-,-,TRBJ2-7,TRBV7-2,TGTGCCAGCAGCTTAGCGGGACCTCAAAAGTACTTC,CASSLAGPQKYF
TRBD2,-,TRBJ2-7,TRBV27,TGTGCCAGCAGTTTAGGGCCTAGCGGGGGGTACGAGCAGTACTTC,CASSLGPSGGYEQYF
-,-,TRBJ2-5,TRBV19,TGTGCCAGTAGTAGTCGGACGGATCAAGAGACCCAGTACTTC,CASSSRTDQETQYF
TRBD2,-,TRBJ2-5,TRBV5-1,TGCGCCAGCAGCTGGAGCCGGACTAGCGGGGGCGAGACCCAGTACTTC,CASSWSRTSGGETQYF
-,-,TRBJ1-2,TRBV4-3,TGCGCCAGCAGCCAAGATCTTGGGTTCTATGGCTACACCTTC,CASSQDLGFYGYTF
-,-,TRBJ1-2,TRBV6-1,TGTGCCAGCAGTGAGAGGGGCGGTGGCTACACCTTC,CASSERGGGYTF
-,-,TRBJ1-4,TRBV7-9,TGTGCCAGCAGCTTAGCCCGAGAAAAACTGTTTTTT,CASSLAREKLFF
-,-,TRBJ1-1,TRBV5-1,TGCGCCAGCAGCTTGGATCTTCACCTGAACACTGAAGCTTTCTTT,CASSLDLHLNTEAFF
-,-,TRBJ1-3,TRBV7-9,TGTGCCAGCAGCTTAGGCCTCGGGGCCTCTGGAAACACCATATATTTT,CASSLGLGASGNTIYF
-,-,TRBJ2-5,TRBV9,TGTGCCAGCGGCTCCCTCCAAGAGACCCAGTACTTC,CASGSLQETQYF
-,-,TRBJ2-1,TRBV7-2,TGTGCCAGCAGCCGCGGGACAGAGTACAATGAGCAGTTCTTC,CASSRGTEYNEQFF
-,-,TRBJ2-2,TRBV5-6,TGTGCCAGTGGGAGACCGGGACTGGGAAGTACCGGGGAGCTGTTTTTT,CASGRPGLGSTGELFF
-,-,TRBJ2-4,TRBV27,TGTGCCAGCAGTCCAAGGGGCATATTTCCGGGCATTCAGTACTTC,CASSPRGIFPGIQYF
-,-,TRBJ2-3,TRBV29-1,TGCAGCGTTGAGGAGGGTGTCAGGACAGATACGCAGTATTTT,CSVEEGVRTDTQYF
-,-,TRBJ2-5,TRBV5-1,TGCGCCAGCAGCTTGGCCGCGGCAGGGCAAGAGACCCAGTACTTC,CASSLAAAGQETQYF
-,-,TRBJ1-6,TRBV19,TGTGCCAGTAGTATTGGTGGGACAAGTAAATCACCCCTCCACTTT,CASSIGGTSKSPLHF
-,-,TRBJ2-6,TRBV5-1,TGCGCCAGCAGCCTGATTGGGACCGGGGCCAACGTCCTGACTTTC,CASSLIGTGANVLTF